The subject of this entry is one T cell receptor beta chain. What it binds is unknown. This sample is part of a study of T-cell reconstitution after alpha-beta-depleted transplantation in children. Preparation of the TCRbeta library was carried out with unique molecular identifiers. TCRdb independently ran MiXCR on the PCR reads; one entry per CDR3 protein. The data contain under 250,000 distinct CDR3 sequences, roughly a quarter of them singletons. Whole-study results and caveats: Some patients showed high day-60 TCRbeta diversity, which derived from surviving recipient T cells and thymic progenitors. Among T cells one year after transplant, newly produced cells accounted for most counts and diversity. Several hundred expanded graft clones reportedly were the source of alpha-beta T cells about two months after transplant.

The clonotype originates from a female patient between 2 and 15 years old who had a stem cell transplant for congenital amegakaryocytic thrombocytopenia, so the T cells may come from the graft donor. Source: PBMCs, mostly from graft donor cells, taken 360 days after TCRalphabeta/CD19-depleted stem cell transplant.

The CDR3 region is CASSRIAGASTDTQYF. Here the CDR3 DNA reads TGTGCCAGCAGCCGAATCGCCGGGGCTAGCACAGATACGCAGTATTTT. The rearrangement links TRBV4-2 to TRBJ2-3; D is tentatively TRBD1 or TRBD2 (5 bases each). V was trimmed by 4 bases and J by 0 bases, leaving 14 bases between them. CDR1 LGHNA and CDR2 YNFKEQ come from the germline V gene. The CDR3 sequence is 16 residues long.